Listed below are T cell receptor beta chains from one sample, sequenced in a study of cytomegalovirus exposure and HLA in healthy donors. Profiled with immunoSEQ multiplex PCR; TCRdb holds only in-frame clones, not every one. The sample records 100,000 to 150,000 clones, approximately 78% being singletons. Sequencing was done on a sample of PBMCs. The source is a woman in her 50s in good health and CMV-seropositive. The CDR3 runs from the conserved cysteine through the conserved F or W. A D gene is named only where the DNA matches it firmly. Expanded clones get a size class; other rows say once, few or many, or leave the size out.

V	J	size	D	DNA	CDR3
TRBV28	TRBJ2-5	NA	NA	TGTGCCCGGCCCTTAGGACGGGACTTACAAGAGACCCAGTACTTC	CARPLGRDLQETQYF
TRBV7-2	TRBJ2-5	NA	TRBD1	TGTGCCAGCAGCCAGATGGGGACAGGGGCAGAGACCCAGTACTTC	CASSQMGTGAETQYF
TRBV5-4	TRBJ2-1	NA	TRBD2	TGTGCCTGGCTAGCGGGAGGGGAGCATGAGCAGTTCTTC	CAWLAGGEHEQFF
TRBV6-5	TRBJ1-2	NA	TRBD1	TGTGCCAGCAAGACAGGGCCTTCAGCTAACTATGGCTACACCTTC	CASKTGPSANYGYTF
TRBV19	TRBJ1-1	NA	NA	TGTGCCAGTAGTCTAACCCGTCCCACACAGGGCCCTGAAGCTTTCTTT	CASSLTRPTQGPEAFF
TRBV28	TRBJ1-1	once	NA	TGTGCCAGCAGCGCAGGGGTTAACACTGAAGCTTTCTTT	CASSAGVNTEAFF
TRBV9	TRBJ2-5	NA	NA	TGTGCCAGCAGCGTAGCTCCCCAAGAGACCCAGTACTTC	CASSVAPQETQYF
TRBV7-3	TRBJ2-3	once	TRBD2	TGTGCCAGCAGTTTTAGCGGGGGGGCCTCAGATACGCAGTATTTT	CASSFSGGASDTQYF
TRBV2	TRBJ1-2	NA	NA	TGTGCCAGCAGTGGGACAAGGGCTCAGGGCCACTATGGCTACACCTTC	CASSGTRAQGHYGYTF
TRBV27	TRBJ2-7	NA	NA	TGTGCCAGCAGTTCCCAGGACAGTCTGGAGCAGTACTTC	CASSSQDSLEQYF
TRBV28	TRBJ1-1	NA	TRBD1	TGTGCCAGCAGTGGACGACAGGGGAGAACTGAAGCTTTCTTT	CASSGRQGRTEAFF
TRBV9	TRBJ1-6	NA	NA	TGTGCCAGCAGCGCTAAATCTAGGGGGGGCCCAACTCAAAATTCACCCCTCCACTTT	CASSAKSRGGPTQNSPLHF
TRBV19	TRBJ2-1	once	TRBD2	TGTGCCAGTAGCCGACTAGCGGGGGAGGGTGAGCAGTTCTTC	CASSRLAGEGEQFF
TRBV28	TRBJ1-5	few	NA	TGTGCCAGCAGTTCTCCTTCCGGGACACTGAATCAGCCCCAGCATTTT	CASSSPSGTLNQPQHF
TRBV27	TRBJ2-7	NA	TRBD2	TGTGCCAGCAGTCCAGGACTAGCGGGAGGGGCTTTGTACGAGCAGTACTTC	CASSPGLAGGALYEQYF
TRBV14	TRBJ2-3	once	NA	TGTGCCAGCAGCCAAGTTCTCAGGGCAGATACGCAGTATTTT	CASSQVLRADTQYF
TRBV7-8	TRBJ2-7	NA	TRBD2	TGTGCCAGCAGCTCGGGTAGCGGGGGACCCTACGAGCAGTACTTC	CASSSGSGGPYEQYF
TRBV18	TRBJ1-4	NA	TRBD1	TGTGCCAGCTCACCTCCGGGGTCCGACAGGGGGGACGAAAAACTGTTTTTT	CASSPPGSDRGDEKLFF
TRBV21-1	TRBJ2-7	NA	NA	TGTGCCAGCAGCAAGGGGCGGCCACAGGTCCATTTGAGCGAGCAGTACTTC	CASSKGRPQVHLSEQYF
TRBV4-1	TRBJ2-1	NA	NA	TGCGCCAGCAGCCAGTTGGGACTCAAAAACAATGAGCAGTTCTTC	CASSQLGLKNNEQFF
TRBV4-3	TRBJ2-1	NA	NA	TGCGCCAGCAGCCAAGATTCAGGCAACTCCTACAATGAGCAGTTCTTC	CASSQDSGNSYNEQFF
TRBV15	TRBJ2-7	NA	NA	TGTGCCACCAGCAGAGAGCCCATAAACCAGGGATCCTACGAGCAGTACTTC	CATSREPINQGSYEQYF
TRBV10-3	TRBJ1-2	NA	NA	TGTGCCACGTCCTCGGGGGGGGTTAACTATGGCTACACCTTC	CATSSGGVNYGYTF
TRBV29-1	TRBJ2-3	NA	TRBD2	TGCAGCGTTGAGGGTCCGGGACTAGCGGGGGTAGATACGCAGTATTTT	CSVEGPGLAGVDTQYF
TRBV11-1	TRBJ2-2	NA	TRBD1	TGTGCCAGCAGCTCTCGACAGGGCGGGAACACCGGGGAGCTGTTTTTT	CASSSRQGGNTGELFF
TRBV7-9	TRBJ2-1	NA	NA	TGTGCCAGCAGCCGGAAGGAGCCTGAGCAGTTCTTC	CASSRKEPEQFF
TRBV15	TRBJ1-5	NA	TRBD1	TGTGCCACCAGCAGACAGACAGGGCTAAGCAATCAGCCCCAGCATTTT	CATSRQTGLSNQPQHF
TRBV6-6	TRBJ2-5	NA	TRBD1	TGTGCCAGCAGTCCCGACCGGGACAGGGGGCAGGAGACCCAGTACTTC	CASSPDRDRGQETQYF
TRBV5-1	TRBJ2-3	NA	TRBD2	TGCGCCAGCAGCTTTATAGCGGGACCCACAGATACGCAGTATTTT	CASSFIAGPTDTQYF
TRBV6-4	TRBJ1-1	NA	TRBD1	TGTGCCAGCAGTGACTCGTGGGGACAGGACCATCGGGCTGACACTGAAGCTTTCTTT	CASSDSWGQDHRADTEAFF
TRBV9	TRBJ2-7	NA	TRBD2	TGTGCCAGCAGCGCGAGGGGGACGGGAGGGCCCTACGAGCAGTACTTC	CASSARGTGGPYEQYF